This TCR beta chain was identified in a study of CD8 T cells in seronegative destructive rheumatoid arthritis (dated by TCRdb to 2018 to 2020). About the study as a whole: At the time of sampling, most of the eight CND-RA patients were on biological drugs. Peripheral CD8+ TCRbeta repertoires of CCP-negative destructive rheumatoid arthritis (CND-RA) patients were compared with newly diagnosed seropositive RA, seronegative RA and healthy controls. The seropositive RA, seronegative RA and healthy control comparison cohorts were taken from a previously published TCRbeta dataset and were not newly sequenced.

The study at large found these results: No public clonotype enrichment survived Benjamini-Hochberg correction across the 117,399 clonotypes tested. The small size of the CND-RA cohort was acknowledged as a study limitation. A distinct set of enriched public clonotypes appeared to be present in CND-RA patients, and the authors interpreted this finding as support for a separate disease subset. More CMV-reactive and fewer influenza A-reactive CD8+ TCRbeta sequences were observed in CND-RA repertoires than in controls and other RA subtypes. Because diagnostic samples were lacking, the TCR repertoire differences may partly reflect years of poor disease control rather than having been present at onset. Once age was adjusted for, the CD8+ TCRbeta repertoires of CND-RA patients appeared less diverse and more clonal than the repertoires of other RA subtypes.

CDR1 MDHEN and CDR2 SYDVKM were looked up in the germline V gene. For this chain, trimming is 2 bases at the V end and 7 bases at the J end, and the number of junction bases without a gene match is 11. From the cysteine through the phenylalanine, the CDR3 covers 16 amino acids. Just the 48-base CDR3 DNA is kept, in frame starting at base 1. Genomic DNA from CD8+ cells was used for TCRbeta sequencing according to the manufacturer's instructions. The immunoSEQ assay was used for TCRbeta sequencing, which was carried out at a genomics technology centre in Finland. The original pipeline was this. Clonotype tables generated by the immunoSEQ preprocessing pipeline were converted into VDJtools format, and non-productive clonotypes were filtered out. Samples with fewer than 10,000 reads were excluded, the remaining samples were subsampled to 10,000 reads, and six of the eight CND-RA samples met this threshold. The VDJtools CalcDiversityStats function was applied to data subsampled to 10,000 reads to calculate Shannon-Wiener, Simpson and clonality indices. To infer antigen specificity, non-singleton TCRbeta clonotypes were hard-matched against VDJdb, meaning no mismatches were allowed. CDR3 sequences that differed by one amino acid (Hamming distance 1) were grouped together into clusters with potentially shared antigen targets. After each group was resampled to six samples, one-sided Fisher's exact tests checked public clonotypes for group enrichment, with the whole procedure repeated ten times. The table comes from immuneACCESS by way of TCRdb, which keeps in-frame sequences with V and J called. Part of the clones is missing from these tables; in studies checked, under half for an unresolved V gene and the rest for unknown reasons. That table gives V, J and clone size, and the DNA gave D and trimming. This sample holds some 13,000 clones; around 83% were observed only once. The top ten constitute approximately 26% of the sample.

To note about this clone: Its antigen target is currently unknown. No base qualities exist here, and no much larger clone lies one base off it.

CND-RA patients were negative for the clinical CCP2 antibody test, and joint destruction progressed despite active therapy. All CND-RA patients were characterized by typical joint destruction in wrists and ankles and by failure of conventional anti-rheumatic therapy. CND-RA patients were sampled not at diagnosis but after long disease histories, which in several cases spanned decades. Roughly 45 millilitres of EDTA-anticoagulated peripheral blood were drawn from each patient. Peripheral blood mononuclear cells were isolated by Ficoll-Paque PLUS density gradient separation. Using AutoMACS magnetic bead positive selection, CD8+ cells were isolated from either fresh or cryopreserved PBMCs, and flow cytometry was used to check purity. Genomic DNA was extracted with Nucleospin Tissue or Tissue XS kits and quantified on a Qubit 2.0 fluorometer.

The V and J segments used are TRBV28 and TRBJ1-5; TRBD1 fits 7 bases in the junction. This TCR was recovered from a woman between 25 and 49 years old with seronegative destructive rheumatoid arthritis. What was sequenced was CD8+ T cells from blood. The DNA sequence is TGTGCCAGCAGTTTACCCATCGACAGGGAGGAGCAGCCCCAGCATTTT. Protein translation: CASSLPIDREEQPQHF.